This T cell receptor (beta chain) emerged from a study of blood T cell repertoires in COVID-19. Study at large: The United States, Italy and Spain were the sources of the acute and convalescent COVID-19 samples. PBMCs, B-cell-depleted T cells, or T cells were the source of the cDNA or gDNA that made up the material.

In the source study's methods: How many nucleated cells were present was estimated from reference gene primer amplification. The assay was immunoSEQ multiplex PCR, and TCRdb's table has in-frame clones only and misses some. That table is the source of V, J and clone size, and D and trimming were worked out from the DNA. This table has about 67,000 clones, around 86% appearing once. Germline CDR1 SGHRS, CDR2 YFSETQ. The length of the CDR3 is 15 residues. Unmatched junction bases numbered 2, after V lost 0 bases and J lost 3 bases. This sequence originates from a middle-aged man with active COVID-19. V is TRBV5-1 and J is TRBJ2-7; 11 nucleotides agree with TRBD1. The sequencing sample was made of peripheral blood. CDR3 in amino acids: CASSLGTGGDYEQYF. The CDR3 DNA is TGCGCCAGCAGCTTGGGGACAGGGGGCGACTACGAGCAGTACTTC.